Here is one T cell receptor beta chain with its context. Its antigen is undetermined. This record comes from a study of T cell responses to AZD1222 COVID-19 vaccine. Findings of the study overall: Baseline seropositives among AZD1222 recipients totaled only five to seven.

The table came from immunoSEQ multiplex PCR; TCRdb's copy has only in-frame clones and leaves some out. This repertoire shows 180,000 or so clones, approximately 90% found once; its top ten account for 1.5% to 2%. J was trimmed by 5 bases and V by 5 bases; bases with no gene match: 15. Germline CDR1 SGHAT, CDR2 FQNNGV. The CDR3 contains 17 residues. The sequence derives from an adult who received the AZD1222 COVID-19 vaccine. The V and J genes are TRBV11-2 and TRBJ1-2; 9 positions agree with TRBD1. Here the sequenced sample was peripheral blood, taken 28 days after the second AZD1222 dose. CDR3 in amino acids: CASSPLGQGRNGYGYTF. Written as DNA, the CDR3 is TGTGCCAGCAGCCCCCTAGGACAGGGGAGAAATGGGTATGGCTACACCTTC.